This T cell receptor beta chain was retrieved from a study of blood T cell repertoires in COVID-19. The overall study: Sites across the United States, Italy and Spain contributed samples from acute and convalescent COVID-19.

Germline loops: CDR1 KGHSH, CDR2 LQKENI. V was cut by 5 bases and J by 0 bases, with 11 bases left in between. The CDR3 runs to 15 residues. This table comes from immunoSEQ multiplex PCR, and its TCRdb copy is limited to in-frame clones, with some not included. The sample has about 75,000 clones; 90% are singletons. The receptor's source is a human donor in a cohort sampled during active COVID-19. The sequenced material came from peripheral blood. J is TRBJ1-3 and V is TRBV18; TRBD1 is a possible D gene (5 bases). DNA for the CDR3: TGTGCCAGCTCAACCACAGGAAACTCTGGAAACACCATATATTTT. Protein sequence: CASSTTGNSGNTIYF.